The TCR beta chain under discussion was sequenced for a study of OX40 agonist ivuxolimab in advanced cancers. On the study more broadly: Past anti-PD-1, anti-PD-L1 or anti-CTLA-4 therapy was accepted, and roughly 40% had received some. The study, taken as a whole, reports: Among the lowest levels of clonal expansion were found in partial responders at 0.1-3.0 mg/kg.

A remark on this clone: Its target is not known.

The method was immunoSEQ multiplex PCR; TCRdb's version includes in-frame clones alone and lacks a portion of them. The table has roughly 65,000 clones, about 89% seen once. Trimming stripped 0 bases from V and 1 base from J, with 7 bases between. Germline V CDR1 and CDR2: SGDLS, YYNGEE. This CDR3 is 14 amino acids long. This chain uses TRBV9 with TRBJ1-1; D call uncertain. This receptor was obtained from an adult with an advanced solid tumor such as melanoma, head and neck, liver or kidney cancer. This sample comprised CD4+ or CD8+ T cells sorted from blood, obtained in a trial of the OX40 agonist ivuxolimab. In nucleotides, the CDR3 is TGTGCCAGCAGCGTAGGGGCGGGGAACACTGAAGCTTTCTTT. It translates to CASSVGAGNTEAFF. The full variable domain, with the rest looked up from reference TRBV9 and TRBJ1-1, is DSGVTQTPKHLITATGQRVTLRCSPRSGDLSVYWYQQSLDQGLQFLIQYYNGEERAKGNILERFSAQQFPDLHSELNLSSLELGDSALYFCASSVGAGNTEAFFGQGTRLTVV.